This entry features one T cell receptor (beta chain) sequence. Its cognate antigen has yet to be identified. No much larger clone is present one base from it, and per-base qualities are unavailable. Library generation was performed with the immunoSEQ multiplex PCR assay. RNA was extracted from all samples and reverse transcribed into cDNA, which served as template for TCR sequencing. First-strand cDNA was synthesized with SuperScript III using a 2:1 mix of oligo-dT and random hexamers. A synthetic immune receptor repertoire was used to assess amplification bias, and residual bias was removed computationally. As for the authors' bioinformatics: Raw reads were preprocessed to remove errors, and CDR3 was defined by IMGT conventions from the conserved cysteine to phenylalanine. To get clonality, Shannon entropy was normalized by log2 of the number of productive unique TCRs and the result was subtracted from 1. Whether scalp clones were CD4 or CD8 was inferred by matching scalp TCRbeta sequences against CD4 and CD8 repertoires sorted from blood. Entries here come from immuneACCESS through TCRdb and include only in-frame sequences with V and J called. Some clones fail to appear in such tables; in the studies checked, an unresolved V gene covers under half of the shortfall, and the cause of the remainder is unknown. The D gene and trimming were derived from the DNA, and the V and J assignments and clone size from that table. Within this sample are under 350,000 clones, with roughly 64% of them counted one time only. Under 2% of the sample is held by the ten biggest clonotypes.

Reading the label with the study, this specimen's time point is: 24 weeks on oral tofacitinib. The treatment or condition label for this specimen denotes: oral pan-JAK inhibitor, 5-10 mg twice daily. Peripheral blood and lesional scalp punch biopsies were obtained from patients with alopecia areata. PBMCs were isolated by density centrifugation and stained for CD3, CD4 and CD8, and CD4+ and CD8+ T cells were sorted on a FACSAria. The record originates from a study of CD8+ T cells in alopecia areata (dated by TCRdb to about 2018). At the level of the whole study: Treated patients were enrolled in an open-label pilot trial of oral tofacitinib, 5 to 10 mg twice daily, for moderate-to-severe alopecia areata. Patients received tofacitinib for 6 to 18 months and were then followed off drug for 6 months to check for delayed response and recurrence. The SALT score, which quantifies the percentage of affected scalp surface area, was used to measure disease severity in treated patients. In both human patients and the C3H/HeJ mouse model, the study applied high-throughput TCRbeta sequencing to look at T cell clonal expansion in alopecia areata. In humans, TCRbeta sequencing was performed on scalp tissue and on sorted CD4+ and CD8+ peripheral blood T cells from healthy controls and from patients with patchy or totalis/universalis alopecia areata. Biopsies were taken from tofacitinib-treated patients at baseline and at 4 and 24 weeks of treatment, and a later scalp biopsy was taken in several of the tofacitinib-treated patients. Scalp clonality was compared among normal scalp (n=4), patchy alopecia areata scalp (n=8), and alopecia totalis/universalis scalp (n=8). RNA was obtained with the PAXgene miRNA kit for fixed scalp, the miRNeasy kit for PBMCs, and the RNeasy kit for mouse skin. Amplification of TCRbeta CDR3 regions was done by immunoSEQ multiplex PCR using 35 Vbeta forward primers and 13 Jbeta reverse primers.

Paper-wide results and their limitations: Shared TCR sequences between patients were less evident than in mice, which may be partly attributable to HLA diversity in the patient population. Higher clonality and more expanded CD8+ clones were observed in lesional scalp than in normal scalp, particularly in alopecia totalis/universalis, a finding suggestive of antigenic drive. Tofacitinib significantly lowered scalp clonality and the number of expanded CD8+ clones among the top 100 scalp clones. Because the treated cohort was small and had only one nonresponder, larger studies are needed to examine links between baseline CD8+ expansion and response. During tofacitinib treatment, many expanded lesional clones remained in scalp and blood, and this persistence may partly explain relapse after treatment is stopped. Unlike mouse skin, which is dominated by gammadelta T cells, normal human skin has resident alphabeta T cells that are also sequenced, and this complicates analysis of the scalp TCR repertoire.

From the germline V gene, CDR1 is SGHTA and CDR2 is FQGNSA. The CDR3 contains 12 residues, cysteine and phenylalanine counted. Kept here is only the CDR3 DNA, which spans 36 bases and is read in frame from base 1. Trimming takes 5 bases from V and 7 bases from J, and the germline ends sit 11 bases apart. This TCR derives from a human donor with alopecia areata. This specimen was CD4+ T cells sorted from blood, taken at week 24, from a patient treated with tofacitinib. The rearrangement combines TRBV7-2 with TRBJ1-2; a tentative D call is TRBD1 (6 bases match). The CDR3 protein: CASSTLQGGYTF. The DNA sequence is as follows: TGTGCCAGCAGCACACTACAGGGTGGCTACACCTTC.